This T cell receptor (beta chain) is from a study of preoperative IRX-2 immunotherapy in early breast cancer. Treatment here: preoperative locoregional IRX-2 cytokine immunotherapy. Patients received preoperative, locoregional IRX-2 cytokine immunotherapy in a phase Ib study. Using immunoSEQ multiplex PCR, the repertoire was profiled, and TCRdb retains in-frame clones only, with some absent. This sample has 23,000 or so clones, with around 89% found just once. V lost 3 bases to trimming and J lost 5 bases, with 10 bases between them. Germline CDR1 is LNHDA and CDR2 is SQIVND (reference sequence). This CDR3 is built from 13 residues.

This chain uses TRBV19 with TRBJ1-2, with D unclear. This TCR came from a human donor with breast cancer. The source was tumor tissue, collected after IRX-2 immunotherapy. The DNA of the CDR3 is TGTGCCAGTAGTATCCAGGTTTCATATGGCTACACCTTC. It encodes CASSIQVSYGYTF.